This entry lists 26 T cell receptor beta chains sequenced from one sample in a study of T cells in Graves' hyperthyroidism and ophthalmopathy. Amplification targeted TCR beta CDR3 regions from RNA transcripts. HTBI primers were employed in a first-round RT-PCR of the TCR CDR3. TCRdb passed the multiplex PCR reads through MiXCR, listing each CDR3 protein once. The table has hundreds of thousands of distinct CDR3 sequences, 12% to 15% seen once. Sequenced: blood. These TCRs come from a woman aged 18-35 years with Graves' hyperthyroidism.

The chain links TRBV30 to TRBJ2-7, with D perhaps being TRBD1 or TRBD2 (6 bases each). V was pared by 5 bases and J by 2 bases, with 10 bases between. The germline V gene has CDR1 GTSNPN and CDR2 SVGIG (reference sequence). This CDR3 is 12 amino acids long. The CDR3 sequence: CAWDGGTYEQYF. For the CDR3, the DNA is TGTGCCTGGGACGGGGGCACCTACGAGCAGTACTTC.

The V and J genes are TRBV13 and TRBJ2-7, with 12 bases identical to TRBD2. CDR1 and CDR2 from the germline V gene are PRHDT and FYEKMQ (reference sequence). The CDR3 consists of 14 residues. V lost 5 bases and J lost 7; bases outside the gene matches: 6. CDR3 in DNA: TGTGCCAGCAGCCGTGGACTAGCGGGACGTGAGCAGTACTTC. It is translated as CASSRGLAGREQYF.

There are many counts of this clonotype. CDR3 region: CAWSLLAGTDTQYF. DNA for the CDR3: TGTGCCTGGAGCCTACTAGCGGGGACAGATACGCAGTATTTT. This chain uses TRBV30 with TRBJ2-3; TRBD2 matches 10 bases. CDR1 is GTSNPN and CDR2 is SVGIG in the germline V gene (reference sequence). The CDR3 spans 14 residues. J lost 3 bases, V lost 3 bases, and 3 bases had no gene match.

This clonotype was detected ten times or more. The chain joins TRBV11-2 to TRBJ1-1; 7 bases match TRBD1. CDR1 SGHAT and CDR2 FQNNGV come from the germline V gene. Trimming at V came to 1 base and at J to 8 bases, leaving 10 bases not matched to a gene. The CDR3 spans 15 residues. The CDR3 DNA reads as TGTGCCAGCAGCTTAGGAACTCTAGGGACAGCCGAAGCTTTCTTT. Translation: CASSLGTLGTAEAFF. The full variable domain, in which reference TRBV11-2 and TRBJ1-1 provide the parts outside the CDR3, is EAGVAQSPRYKIIEKRQSVAFWCNPISGHATLYWYQQILGQGPKLLIQFQNNGVVDDSQLPKDRFSAERLKGVDSTLKIQPAKLEDSAVYLCASSLGTLGTAEAFFGQGTRLTVV.

This clonotype showed up many times. This rearrangement joins TRBV27 to TRBJ1-2; 7 bases fit TRBD1. Trimming at V came to 4 bases and at J to 4 bases, leaving 15 bases not matched to a gene. The CDR3 contains 17 residues. Germline V gives CDR1 MNHEY, CDR2 SMNVEV (reference sequence). CDR3 protein: CASSSRQGTRGSYGYTF. As DNA, the CDR3 is TGTGCCAGCAGTTCCCGACAGGGTACCCGTGGAAGCTATGGCTACACCTTC.

This clonotype came up many times. The chain employs TRBV29-1 and TRBJ2-7; 11 bases fit TRBD2. J was trimmed by 3 bases and V by 6 bases; bases with no gene match: 22. The CDR3 has 19 amino acids. Germline lookup yields CDR1 SQVTM and CDR2 ANQGSEA. The CDR3 coding sequence is TGCAGCGTGGCGGGAACCCTCGGGCTAGCGGGAGGTGACTTCTACGAGCAGTACTTC. Translating it yields CSVAGTLGLAGGDFYEQYF.

This clonotype was found once. The V call is TRBV19, the J call TRBJ2-7; D call uncertain. CDR1 and CDR2 from the germline V gene are LNHDA and SQIVND (reference sequence). Deletions cut 1 base from V and 2 bases from J, with 12 bases between. CDR3 size: 15 residues. This CDR3 is CASSIVQEKPYEQYF. In DNA form, the CDR3 reads TGTGCCAGTAGTATAGTTCAGGAGAAACCCTACGAGCAGTACTTC.

This clonotype has a count of ten or more. The chain couples TRBV7-9 to TRBJ2-1; D not resolved. The CDR3 is made up of 13 amino acids. Trimming cost V 5 bases and J 6 bases, with 11 bases left between them. CDR1 and CDR2 (germline): SEHNR, FQNEAQ (reference sequence). The CDR3 DNA reads TGTGCCAGCAGCCATAACACGGGCAATGAGCAGTTCTTC. Translated, it gives CASSHNTGNEQFF.

A few counts support this clonotype. The chain uses TRBV11-2 and TRBJ1-2; possible D gene TRBD1, 6 bases. Germline loops: CDR1 SGHAT, CDR2 FQNNGV. V lost 5 bases, J lost 0 bases, and 13 bases lay in between. The CDR3 loop spans 15 amino acids. The chain's CDR3 is CASSQDRLANYGYTF. In nucleotides, the CDR3 is TGTGCCAGCAGCCAGGACAGACTAGCTAACTATGGCTACACCTTC.

Note on this clonotype: A much larger clone is a single base away; this may be a read error. V is TRBV30 and J is TRBJ2-3, with 8 bases identical to TRBD2. This CDR3 contains 15 residues. Germline values: CDR1 GTSNPN, CDR2 SVGIG (reference sequence). This CDR3 is CAWIPLAGSTDPQYF. The CDR3 region has the DNA TGTGCCTGGATTCCTCTAGCGGGTAGCACAGATCCGCAGTATTTT.

This clonotype appeared a few times. The chain employs TRBV6-6 and TRBJ2-1; 8 nucleotides match TRBD2. Germline V CDR1 and CDR2: MNHNY, SVGAGI (reference sequence). The CDR3 sequence is 14 residues long. V dropped 0 bases and J dropped 6; count of bases not matched to a gene: 1. CDR3 in DNA: TGTGCCAGCAGTTACTCGGGGACTAGCAATGAGCAGTTCTTC. Amino acid sequence: CASSYSGTSNEQFF.

This clonotype was recorded many times. The J gene is TRBJ1-5, the V gene TRBV4-1, with 11 positions matching TRBD1. The germline gives CDR1 MGHRA, CDR2 YSYEKL. J gave up 6 bases and V 5 bases, and 3 bases lay outside the gene matches. The CDR3 is 14 residues long. The CDR3 spells CASSGQGAAQPQHF. As DNA, the CDR3 is TGCGCCAGCAGCGGACAGGGGGCCGCTCAGCCCCAGCATTTT.

V and J are TRBV7-9 and TRBJ2-7, with TRBD2 matching 7 bases. The germline CDR1 and CDR2 sequences are SEHNR and FQNEAQ (reference sequence). Trimming cost V 6 bases and J 2 bases; bases outside gene matches: 10. This CDR3 is 15 amino acids long. The CDR3 spells CASRQEGTIPYEQYF. CDR3 DNA sequence: TGTGCCAGCAGGCAGGAGGGGACTATTCCCTACGAGCAGTACTTC.

This clonotype was seen at least ten times. This chain joins TRBV7-8 and TRBJ2-3; D not resolved. V was cut by 6 bases and J by 4 bases, with 11 bases left in between. The CDR3 contains 13 residues. Germline V lookup: CDR1 SGHVS, CDR2 FQNEAQ. CDR3 nucleotide sequence: TGTGCCAGCAGATTATTCGTCGCAGATACGCAGTATTTT. Protein sequence: CASRLFVADTQYF.

This clonotype was detected ten times or more. The V and J genes are TRBV20-1 and TRBJ2-7, with a weak D call TRBD2 (5 bases). Germline V gene sequence: CDR1 DFQATT, CDR2 SNEGSKA (reference sequence). With 0 bases removed from V and 3 bases from J, the gap between germline ends came to 15 bases. The length of the CDR3 is 15 residues. The CDR3 sequence is CSARDFASMFYEQYF. CDR3 bases: TGCAGTGCTAGAGATTTCGCTAGCATGTTCTACGAGCAGTACTTC.

This clonotype was recorded at least ten times. The CDR3 here is CASSLIGGTSYNEQFF. Written as DNA, the CDR3 is TGTGCCAGCAGCTTAATCGGGGGGACGAGTTACAATGAGCAGTTCTTC. V is TRBV7-3 and J is TRBJ2-1; 7 bases match TRBD2. CDR1 is SGHTA, CDR2 FQGTGA, per germline. CDR3 size: 16 residues. V was pared by 1 base and J by 4 bases, with 7 bases of the junction left unmatched.

The CDR3 DNA follows: TGTGCCAGCAGCTTGAGAAGGAATCAGCCCCAGCATTTT. Translated, it gives CASSLRRNQPQHF. The genes are TRBV5-6 and TRBJ1-5, with D uncertain. Germline-derived CDR1 and CDR2 are SGHDT and YYEEEE. V was trimmed by 1 base and J by 4 bases, leaving 6 bases between them. This CDR3 contains 13 residues.

This clonotype occurred a few times. The chain links TRBV9 to TRBJ2-3, with 7 bases fitting TRBD1. The germline gives CDR1 SGDLS, CDR2 YYNGEE. The CDR3 is 16 residues long. The trim removed 3 bases at V and 1 base at J, leaving 8 bases unmatched. CDR3 protein: CASSEVGQGGTDTQYF. CDR3 sequence (DNA): TGTGCCAGCAGCGAGGTAGGCCAGGGGGGCACAGATACGCAGTATTTT.

This clonotype has at least ten counts. The chain uses TRBV6-1 and TRBJ2-5; 10 bases are a match to TRBD1. Trimming cost V 5 bases and J 1 base; bases outside gene matches: 10. Germline V gene lookup returns CDR1 MNHNS and CDR2 SASEGT. The CDR3 has 17 amino acids. The DNA of the CDR3 is TGTGCCAGCAGTCCCACGACAGGGGGCGCAACCCAAGAGACCCAGTACTTC. Translation gives CASSPTTGGATQETQYF.

The rearrangement uses TRBV2 and TRBJ2-2; 13 nucleotides align to TRBD2. This CDR3 has 17 residues. The trim removed 4 bases at V and 2 bases at J, leaving 4 bases unmatched. CDR1 and CDR2 (germline): SNHLY, FYNNEI. CDR3: CASSVPGLAGNTGELFF. The DNA of the CDR3 is TGTGCCAGCAGTGTACCGGGACTAGCGGGAAACACCGGGGAGCTGTTTTTT.

V gene TRBV6-5 combines with J gene TRBJ1-1; 7 positions agree with TRBD1. The junction had 13 bases not matched to a gene; V was cut back by 2 bases and J by 4 bases. The CDR3 contains 17 residues. The germline V gene has CDR1 MNHEY and CDR2 SVGAGI. The CDR3 reads CASSYLARGGGVTEAFF. CDR3 DNA sequence: TGTGCCAGCAGTTACCTTGCTCGGGGAGGGGGCGTCACTGAAGCTTTCTTT.

To note about this clonotype: As the CDR3 is not closed by the conserved phenylalanine or tryptophan, this likely results from a read error. The chain recombines TRBV11-3 with TRBJ1-1; tentatively, D is TRBD1 (6 bases). Germline CDR1 SGHNT, CDR2 YENEEA. Trimming removed 11 bases at V and 6 bases at J, with 16 bases between. The CDR3 extends over 12 amino acids. CDR3 amino acids: CASSRGLSEAFS. CDR3 nucleotide sequence: TGTGCCTCCTCGCGGGGGCTCTCTGAAGCTTTCTCT.

This clonotype appeared many times. The chain recombines TRBV9 with TRBJ1-1; D call uncertain. CDR1 and CDR2 from the germline V gene are SGDLS and YYNGEE. This CDR3 has 13 residues. V dropped 0 bases and J dropped 5 bases, with 8 bases sitting between them. The CDR3 region is CASSVELGTEAFF. The CDR3 DNA reads TGTGCCAGCAGCGTAGAGTTGGGTACTGAAGCTTTCTTT.

This clonotype showed up many times. V gene TRBV27 combines with J gene TRBJ1-1, with D unresolved. Germline assignment: CDR1 MNHEY and CDR2 SMNVEV (reference sequence). The CDR3 runs 14 residues. V lost 1 base and J lost 8, with 14 bases in between. For the CDR3, the DNA is TGTGCCAGCAGTTTATTCTTTGGCAGGCCCGAAGCTTTCTTT. Amino acids: CASSLFFGRPEAFF.

The sample holds many counts of this clonotype. The J gene is TRBJ2-7, the V gene TRBV28; perhaps TRBD2 as D (6 bases). The CDR3 loop spans 18 amino acids. The V gene lost 5 bases and the J gene lost 3 bases, with 26 bases spanning the gap. The germline CDR1 and CDR2 sequences are MDHEN and SYDVKM. The CDR3 sequence: CASSLLPLRTEDYYEQYF. CDR3 nucleotides: TGTGCCAGCAGTCTTTTACCCCTAAGGACGGAGGACTACTACGAGCAGTACTTC.

This clonotype was seen ten or more times. This chain uses TRBV28 with TRBJ2-1; 12 bases line up with TRBD2. Per the germline V gene, CDR1 is MDHEN and CDR2 is SYDVKM. The junction had 10 bases not matched to a gene; V was cut back by 3 bases and J by 10 bases. There are 16 residues in the CDR3. Here the CDR3 DNA reads TGTGCCAGCAGTTTCAGACTAGCGGGAGTTAGAGGGGAGCAGTTCTTC. Translating gives CASSFRLAGVRGEQFF.